Sequencing of this TCR beta chain was carried out in a study of shared clonotypes between healthy human individuals. TCRdb's table, derived via immunoSEQ multiplex PCR, lists solely in-frame clones and lacks some. The sample contains over a million clones, 96% of which appear only once. This CDR3 contains 14 residues. The V end was cut by 4 bases, the J end by 4 bases, with 14 bases between. Looked up from germline, CDR1 is GTSNPN and CDR2 is SVGIG (reference sequence). This chain links TRBV30 with TRBJ2-1; possible D gene TRBD2, 7 bases. This clonotype was sampled from a man in his thirties or forties in good health. The sample comprised naive CD4+ T cells sorted from blood. Subset here: CD45RA+ positively selected. CDR3 region: CAWTGASGYNEQFF. For the CDR3, the DNA is TGTGCCTGGACGGGGGCTAGCGGTTACAATGAGCAGTTCTTC.